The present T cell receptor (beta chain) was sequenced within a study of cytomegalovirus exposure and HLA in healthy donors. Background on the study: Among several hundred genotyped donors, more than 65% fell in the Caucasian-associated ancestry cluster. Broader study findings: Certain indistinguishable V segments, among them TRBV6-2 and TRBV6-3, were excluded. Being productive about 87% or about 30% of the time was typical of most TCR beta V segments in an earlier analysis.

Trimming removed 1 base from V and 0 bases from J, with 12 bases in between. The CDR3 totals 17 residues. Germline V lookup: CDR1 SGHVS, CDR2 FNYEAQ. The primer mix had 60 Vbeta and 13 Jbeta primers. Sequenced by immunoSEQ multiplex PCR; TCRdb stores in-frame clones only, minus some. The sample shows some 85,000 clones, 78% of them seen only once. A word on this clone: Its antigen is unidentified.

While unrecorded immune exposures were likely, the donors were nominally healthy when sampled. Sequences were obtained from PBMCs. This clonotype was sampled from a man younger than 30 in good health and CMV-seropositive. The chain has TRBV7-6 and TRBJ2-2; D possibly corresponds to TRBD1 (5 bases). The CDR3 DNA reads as TGTGCCAGCAGCTTAGTCCGAACAGGAACGAACACCGGGGAGCTGTTTTTT. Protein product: CASSLVRTGTNTGELFF.